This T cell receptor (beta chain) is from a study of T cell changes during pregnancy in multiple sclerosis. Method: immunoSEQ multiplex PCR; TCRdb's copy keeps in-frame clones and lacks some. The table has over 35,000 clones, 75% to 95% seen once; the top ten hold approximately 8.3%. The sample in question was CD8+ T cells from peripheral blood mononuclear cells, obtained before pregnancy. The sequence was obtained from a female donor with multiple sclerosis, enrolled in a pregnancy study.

Written as DNA, the CDR3 is TGTGCCACCAGCAGAAGCGGAGGGACTCCGCCCCAGCATTTT. It encodes CATSRSGGTPPQHF. This chain joins TRBV15 and TRBJ1-5; TRBD1 is a possible D gene (5 bases). This CDR3 is 14 amino acids long. The germline CDR1 and CDR2 sequences are LNHNV and YYDKDF (reference sequence). V was trimmed by 2 bases and J by 9 bases, leaving 14 bases between them.